This T cell receptor beta chain was retrieved from a study of T cells after yellow fever vaccination. Points from the study as a whole: Reappearance after the booster was observed for most primary-vaccination clones (around 96% CD4, roughly 90% CD8). Relatively few clonotypes were ones that appeared in both CD4 and CD8 compartments. Weaker in magnitude, the secondary response showed a faster peak on day 5 versus 15.

Conversion of TCR transcripts into cDNA relied on 5'RACE template switching, which added a universal primer site and UMIs. Using its own MiXCR run on the 5' RACE reads, TCRdb lists one record per CDR3 protein. The sample comprises roughly 340,000 distinct CDR3 sequences, around 3.9% of which are singletons, and more than 20% rests with the top ten. As concerns this clonotype: Its antigen is not known.

Between the trimmed V and J ends, which lost 1 base and 6 bases, there was a span of 12 bases. The CDR3 has 14 amino acids. Germline V gene data show CDR1 as DFQATT and CDR2 as SNEGSKA (reference sequence). This specimen was PBMCs, taken 5 days after the yellow fever booster vaccination. V usage is TRBV20-1 and J usage is TRBJ1-4; D perhaps matches TRBD1 (5 bases). This clonotype was obtained from a man aged 18 to 30 who received the YFV17D yellow fever vaccine. The CDR3 DNA follows: TGCAGTGCTAGAGGAGCCGGGACTTATGAAAAACTGTTTTTT. Amino acid sequence: CSARGAGTYEKLFF.